The sequence of this T cell receptor (beta chain) was determined in a study of shared clonotypes between healthy human individuals. Germline loops: CDR1 SGHRS, CDR2 YFSETQ. The CDR3 is made up of 15 amino acids. The junction had 5 bases not matched to a gene; V was cut back by 0 bases and J by 5 bases. Loaded into unsorted PBMC replicate PCRs was about 330 ng DNA, roughly 31,000 T cell genomes. In the study's own analysis: Filtering differed for immunoSEQ, which gave only junction sequences without quality scores. Data came from immunoSEQ multiplex PCR; TCRdb stores just in-frame clones and leaves some out. The DNA gave D and trimming, while V, J and clone size come from that table. Of a few hundred thousand clones in the sample, roughly three quarters were seen once. This clone has more than one count but fewer than ten.

The chain is built from TRBV5-1 and TRBJ2-1; TRBD2 matches 7 bases. The source of this sequence is a woman between 40 and 55 years old in good health. Some clones in this sample may be carry-over from other donors' samples. Sequencing input: PBMCs. The CDR3 DNA sequence: TGCGCCAGCAGCTTGGCGGGAGGCCGTAACAATGAGCAGTTCTTC. It yields the protein CASSLAGGRNNEQFF.